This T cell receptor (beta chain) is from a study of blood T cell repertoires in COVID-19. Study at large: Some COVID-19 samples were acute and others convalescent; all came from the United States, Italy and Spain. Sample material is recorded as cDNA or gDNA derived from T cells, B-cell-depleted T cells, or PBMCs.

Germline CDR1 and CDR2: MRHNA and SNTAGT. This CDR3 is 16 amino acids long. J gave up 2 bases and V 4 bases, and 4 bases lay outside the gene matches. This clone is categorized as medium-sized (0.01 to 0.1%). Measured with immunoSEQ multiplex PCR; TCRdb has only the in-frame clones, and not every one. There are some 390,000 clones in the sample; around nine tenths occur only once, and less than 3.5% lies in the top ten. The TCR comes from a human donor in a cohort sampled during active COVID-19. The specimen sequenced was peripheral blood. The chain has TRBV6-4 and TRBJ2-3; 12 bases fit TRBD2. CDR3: CASSASSGGATDTQYF. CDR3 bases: TGTGCCAGCAGTGCCTCTAGCGGGGGGGCCACAGATACGCAGTATTTT.